This T cell receptor (beta chain) was identified during a study of tumor-infiltrating lymphocytes in primary liver carcinoma. Study-wide findings and caveats: Blood had a significantly lower top-250-clone fraction than tumors did (p = 0.039).

CDR3 length: 15 amino acids. Trimming left V 0 bases short and J 8 bases short, with 13 bases between. Germline V gene data show CDR1 as MNHNY and CDR2 as SVGAGI (reference sequence). About this clonotype: Its antigen is still unknown.

TCR beta cDNA was made from 400 to 500 ng total RNA with a constant-region primer. Modified slightly, ARM-PCR produced TCR beta libraries over three nested multiplex PCR rounds. The opening two PCR rounds, approximately 10 cycles each, paired TRBV1-TRBV30 forward primers with a C-beta reverse primer. TCRdb reanalysed the multiplex PCR reads using MiXCR and keeps one entry per CDR3 protein. The sample has 95,000 to 100,000 distinct CDR3 sequences, about 62% seen once. Starting material for RNA and DNA co-extraction consisted of about 20-30 mg of unsorted bulk tissue. The rearrangement joins TRBV6-6 to TRBJ2-2; D assignment may be TRBD1 or TRBD2 (6 bases each). The sample consisted of liver tumor tissue from sampling region 2. Indicated subset: tumor region T2, inferior pole. The source of this sequence is an older woman with primary liver carcinoma and hepatitis B virus infection. The CDR3 reads CASSYSGGVTGELFF. The CDR3 nucleotides are TGTGCCAGCAGTTACTCCGGGGGCGTAACTGGGGAGCTGTTTTTT.